This TCR beta chain originates from a study of neoadjuvant anti-PD-1 for oral cavity cancer. Study at large: Patients without progression received a fourth nivolumab dose around day 43, then surgical resection on days 50-56. Findings and caveats of the study: After neoadjuvant nivolumab, PBMC T cell clonality was significantly higher in non-responders than responders. Higher pretreatment blood Treg/Th17 ratios correlated with higher pretreatment blood and lower post-treatment tumor TCRbeta clonality. With a few patients per group, TCR findings need larger cohorts.

As to time point: after neoadjuvant nivolumab, at surgical resection. The repertoire was sequenced with immunoSEQ multiplex PCR; TCRdb's copy has only in-frame clones and lacks some. In the table there are more than 7,000 clones, around three fifths of which are singletons. On this clone: Its antigen is not identified.

V dropped 1 base and J dropped 6 bases, with 10 bases sitting between them. CDR3 length equals 13 residues. Germline lookup yields CDR1 SGHTA and CDR2 FQGNSA. The source of this sequence is a person between 35 and 79 years old with oral cavity squamous cell carcinoma. The sequencing here drew on PBMCs, taken after nivolumab (anti-PD-1) treatment. V gene TRBV7-2 combines with J gene TRBJ2-7; D not certain. This chain's CDR3 is CASSLGGGSEQYF. The CDR3 DNA is TGTGCCAGCAGCTTAGGAGGTGGGTCCGAGCAGTACTTC.